This TCR beta chain derives from a study of spatial heterogeneity in lung cancer. There are 15 residues in the CDR3. Germline CDR1 and CDR2: SQVTM and ANQGSEA. V lost 4 bases and J lost 6, with 21 bases in between. This clonotype was recorded at least ten times. Its antigen is unidentified. Sample time point: sample taken at primary tumor resection. TCRdb itself ran the 5' RACE reads through MiXCR, one entry per CDR3 protein. The table records under 30,000 distinct CDR3 sequences, 3.3% of them present only once. Whole-study findings and limits: Tumor TCRs that were ubiquitous and expanded showed up in blood more at resection than follow-up.

This chain joins TRBV29-1 and TRBJ1-1; D uncertain. This receptor was taken from a female donor with early-stage non-small cell lung cancer. The sequenced sample was PBMCs, obtained at surgery. CDR3 amino acids: CSVATAPNAGAEAFF. CDR3 nucleotides: TGCAGCGTTGCCACAGCCCCGAACGCCGGGGCTGAAGCTTTCTTT.